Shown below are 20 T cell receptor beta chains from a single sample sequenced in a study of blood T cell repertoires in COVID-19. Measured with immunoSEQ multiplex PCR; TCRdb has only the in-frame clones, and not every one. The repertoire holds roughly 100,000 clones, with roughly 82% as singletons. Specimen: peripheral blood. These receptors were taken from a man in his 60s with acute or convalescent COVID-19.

For the CDR3, the DNA is TGTGCCAGCTCACTCCTAAATACCGACAGGCGGAGTTCACCCCTCCACTTT. It codes for CASSLLNTDRRSSPLHF. The V and J genes are TRBV18 and TRBJ1-6; D possibly corresponds to TRBD1 (6 bases). The CDR3 has 17 amino acids. Germline CDR1 and CDR2: KGHSH and LQKENI. V lost 4 bases, J lost 9 bases, and 22 bases lay in between.

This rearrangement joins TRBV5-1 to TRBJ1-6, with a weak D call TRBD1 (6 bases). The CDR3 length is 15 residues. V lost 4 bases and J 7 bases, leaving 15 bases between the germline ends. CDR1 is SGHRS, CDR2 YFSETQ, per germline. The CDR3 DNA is TGCGCCAGCAGCCTGTCCGGGACAACGAATTCACCCCTCCACTTT. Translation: CASSLSGTTNSPLHF.

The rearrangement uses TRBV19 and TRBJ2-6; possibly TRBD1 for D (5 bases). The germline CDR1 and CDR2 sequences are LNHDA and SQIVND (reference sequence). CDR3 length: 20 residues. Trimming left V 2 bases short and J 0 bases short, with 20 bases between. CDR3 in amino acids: CASSISTSLAGFSGANVLTF. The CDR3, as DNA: TGTGCCAGTAGTATATCGACCTCCCTTGCAGGGTTCTCTGGGGCCAACGTCCTGACTTTC.

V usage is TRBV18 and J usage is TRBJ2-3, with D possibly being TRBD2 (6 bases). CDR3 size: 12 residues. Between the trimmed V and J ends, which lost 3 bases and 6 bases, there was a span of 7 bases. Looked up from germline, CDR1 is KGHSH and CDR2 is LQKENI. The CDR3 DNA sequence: TGTGCCAGCTCACCGGGGAGGGATACGCAGTATTTT. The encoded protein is CASSPGRDTQYF.

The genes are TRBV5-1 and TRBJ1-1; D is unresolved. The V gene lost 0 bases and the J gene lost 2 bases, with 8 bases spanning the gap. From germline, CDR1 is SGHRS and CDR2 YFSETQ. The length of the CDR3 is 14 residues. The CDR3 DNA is TGCGCCAGCAGCTTGGCAGTTTCTAACACTGAAGCTTTCTTT. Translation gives CASSLAVSNTEAFF. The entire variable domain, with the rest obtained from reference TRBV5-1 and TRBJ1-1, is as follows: KAGVTQTPRYLIKTRGQQVTLSCSPISGHRSVSWYQQTPGQGLQFLFEYFSETQRNKGNFPGRFSGRQFSNSRSEMNVSTLELGDSALYLCASSLAVSNTEAFFGQGTRLTVV.

The CDR3 DNA sequence: TGTGCCAGCTCAGAATCGAACAGCCTCTTGAACACTGAAGCTTTCTTT. Amino acids: CASSESNSLLNTEAFF. J is TRBJ1-1 and V is TRBV18; no reliable D call. With 5 bases removed from V and 0 bases from J, the gap between germline ends came to 16 bases. Germline-derived CDR1 and CDR2 are KGHSH and LQKENI. The CDR3 spans 16 residues.

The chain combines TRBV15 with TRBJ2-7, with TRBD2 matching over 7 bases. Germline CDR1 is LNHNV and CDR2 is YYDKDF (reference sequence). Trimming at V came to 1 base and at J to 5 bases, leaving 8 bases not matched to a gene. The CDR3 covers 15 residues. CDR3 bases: TGTGCCACCAGCAGAGGGGGTACTAGCGTCCACGAGCAGTACTTC. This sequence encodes CATSRGGTSVHEQYF.

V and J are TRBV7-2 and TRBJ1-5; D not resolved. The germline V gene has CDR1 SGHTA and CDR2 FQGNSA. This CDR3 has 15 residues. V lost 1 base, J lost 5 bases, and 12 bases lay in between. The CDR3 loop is CASSLVLNLYQPQHF. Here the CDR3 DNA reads TGTGCCAGCAGCTTAGTACTGAACCTCTATCAGCCCCAGCATTTT.

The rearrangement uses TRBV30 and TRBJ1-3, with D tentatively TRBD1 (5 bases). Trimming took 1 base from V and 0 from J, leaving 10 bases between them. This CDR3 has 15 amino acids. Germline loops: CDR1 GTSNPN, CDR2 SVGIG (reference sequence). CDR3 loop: CAWSEQTVSGNTIYF. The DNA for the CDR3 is TGTGCCTGGAGTGAACAGACAGTCTCTGGAAACACCATATATTTT.

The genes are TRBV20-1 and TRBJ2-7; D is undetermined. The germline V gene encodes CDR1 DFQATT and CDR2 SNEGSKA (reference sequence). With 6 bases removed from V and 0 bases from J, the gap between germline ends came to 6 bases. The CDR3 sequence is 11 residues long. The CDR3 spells CSARSSYEQYF. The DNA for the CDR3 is TGCAGTGCACGGAGCTCCTACGAGCAGTACTTC.

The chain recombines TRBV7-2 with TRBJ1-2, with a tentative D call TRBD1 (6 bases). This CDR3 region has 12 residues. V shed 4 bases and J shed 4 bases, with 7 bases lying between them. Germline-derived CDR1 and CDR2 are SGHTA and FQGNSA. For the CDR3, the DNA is TGTGCCAGCAGCTCGGACAGCTATGGCTACACCTTC. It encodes CASSSDSYGYTF.

The CDR3 region is CASTTPGQAGYEQFF. Written as DNA, the CDR3 is TGTGCCAGTACCACCCCGGGACAGGCCGGCTATGAGCAGTTCTTC. The chain recombines TRBV19 with TRBJ2-1; 8 bases map to TRBD1. The CDR3 loop spans 15 amino acids. CDR1 is LNHDA, CDR2 SQIVND, per germline (reference sequence). The junction had 13 bases not matched to a gene; V was cut back by 7 bases and J by 8 bases.

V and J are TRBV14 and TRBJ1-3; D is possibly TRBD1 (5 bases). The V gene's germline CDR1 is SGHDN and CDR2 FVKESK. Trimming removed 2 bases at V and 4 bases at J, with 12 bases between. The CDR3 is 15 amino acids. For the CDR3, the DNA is TGTGCCAGCAGCCAAATCGGACAAGGAGGAAACACCATATATTTT. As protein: CASSQIGQGGNTIYF.

CDR3 protein: CASSLEGAPGNTIYF. CDR3 nucleotides: TGCGCCAGCAGCTTGGAAGGGGCTCCTGGAAACACCATATATTTT. The rearrangement links TRBV5-1 to TRBJ1-3; weak D call: TRBD1 (5 bases). The CDR3 has 15 amino acids. V lost 0 bases, J lost 2 bases, and 9 bases lay in between. CDR1 and CDR2 from the germline V gene are SGHRS and YFSETQ.

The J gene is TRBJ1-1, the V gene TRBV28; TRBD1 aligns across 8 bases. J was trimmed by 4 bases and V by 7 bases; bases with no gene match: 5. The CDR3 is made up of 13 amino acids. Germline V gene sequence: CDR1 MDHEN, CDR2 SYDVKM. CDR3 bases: TGTGCCAGCAATACAGACAGGGGCACTGAAGCTTTCTTT. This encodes CASNTDRGTEAFF.

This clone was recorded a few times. This chain's CDR3 is CASSAGTETYEQYF. CDR3 sequence (DNA): TGTGCCAGCAGCGCCGGGACAGAGACCTACGAGCAGTACTTC. The chain uses TRBV9 and TRBJ2-7, with TRBD1 matching over 7 bases. The CDR3 covers 14 residues. Germline V gene sequence: CDR1 SGDLS, CDR2 YYNGEE. With V trimmed by 3 bases and J by 2 bases, 5 bases remained unmatched.

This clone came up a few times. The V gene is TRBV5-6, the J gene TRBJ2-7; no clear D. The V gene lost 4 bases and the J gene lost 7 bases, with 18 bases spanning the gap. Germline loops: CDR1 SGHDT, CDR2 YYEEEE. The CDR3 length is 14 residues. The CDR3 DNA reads TGTGCCAGCAGCCCTGGTAGCTACCGTGGGGAGCAGTACTTC. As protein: CASSPGSYRGEQYF.

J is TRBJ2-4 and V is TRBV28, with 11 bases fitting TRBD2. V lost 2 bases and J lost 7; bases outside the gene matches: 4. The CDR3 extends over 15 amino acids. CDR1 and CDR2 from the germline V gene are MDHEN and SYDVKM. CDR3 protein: CASSLGVAGGNIQYF. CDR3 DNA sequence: TGTGCCAGCAGTTTAGGTGTAGCGGGAGGGAACATTCAGTACTTC. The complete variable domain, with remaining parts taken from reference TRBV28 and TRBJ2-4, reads DVKVTQSSRYLVKRTGEKVFLECVQDMDHENMFWYRQDPGLGLRLIYFSYDVKMKEKGDIPEGYSVSREKKERFSLILESASTNQTSMYLCASSLGVAGGNIQYFGAGTRLSVL.

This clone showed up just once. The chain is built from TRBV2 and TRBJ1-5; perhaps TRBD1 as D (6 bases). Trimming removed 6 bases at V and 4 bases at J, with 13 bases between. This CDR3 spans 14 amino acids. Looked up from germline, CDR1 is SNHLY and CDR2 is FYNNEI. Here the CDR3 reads CASSGQSLNQPQHF. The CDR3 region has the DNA TGTGCCAGCAGCGGACAGTCCCTTAATCAGCCCCAGCATTTT.

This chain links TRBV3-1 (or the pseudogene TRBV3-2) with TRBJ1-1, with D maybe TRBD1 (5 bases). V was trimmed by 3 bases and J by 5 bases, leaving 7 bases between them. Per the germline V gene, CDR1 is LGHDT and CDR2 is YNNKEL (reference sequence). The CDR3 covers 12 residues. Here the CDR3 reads CASSHGGTEAFF. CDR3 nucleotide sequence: TGTGCCAGCAGCCACGGGGGTACTGAAGCTTTCTTT.